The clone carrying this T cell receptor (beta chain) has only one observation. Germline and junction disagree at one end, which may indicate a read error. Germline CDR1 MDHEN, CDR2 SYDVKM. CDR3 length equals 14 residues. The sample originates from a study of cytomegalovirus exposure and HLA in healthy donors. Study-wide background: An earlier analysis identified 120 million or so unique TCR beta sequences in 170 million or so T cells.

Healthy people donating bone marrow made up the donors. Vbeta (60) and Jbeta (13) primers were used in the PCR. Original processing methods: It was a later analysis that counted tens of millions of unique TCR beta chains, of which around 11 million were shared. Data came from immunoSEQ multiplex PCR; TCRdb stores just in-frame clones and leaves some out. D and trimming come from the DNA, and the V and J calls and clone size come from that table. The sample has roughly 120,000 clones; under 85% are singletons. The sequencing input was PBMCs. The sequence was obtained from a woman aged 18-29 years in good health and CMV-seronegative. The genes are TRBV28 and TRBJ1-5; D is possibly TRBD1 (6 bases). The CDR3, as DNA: TGTGCCACCAGTTTGCCTGAAGGGGGTCAGCCCCAGCATTTT. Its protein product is CATSLPEGGQPQHF.